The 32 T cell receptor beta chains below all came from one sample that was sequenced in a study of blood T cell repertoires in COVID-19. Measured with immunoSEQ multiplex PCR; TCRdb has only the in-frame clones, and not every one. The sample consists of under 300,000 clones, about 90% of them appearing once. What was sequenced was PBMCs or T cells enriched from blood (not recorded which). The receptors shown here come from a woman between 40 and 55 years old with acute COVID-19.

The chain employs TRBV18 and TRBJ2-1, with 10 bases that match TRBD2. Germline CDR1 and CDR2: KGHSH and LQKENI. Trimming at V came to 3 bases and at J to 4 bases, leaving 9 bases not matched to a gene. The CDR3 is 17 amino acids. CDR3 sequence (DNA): TGTGCCAGCTCACCTAATCTAGCGGGAGCTAAGTACAATGAGCAGTTCTTC. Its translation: CASSPNLAGAKYNEQFF.

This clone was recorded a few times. The CDR3: CASSYSGTNNYGYTF. The CDR3 region has the DNA TGTGCCAGCAGTTACTCTGGGACTAATAACTATGGCTACACCTTC. The V call is TRBV6-5, the J call TRBJ1-2; a possible D gene is TRBD1 (5 bases). Trimming shortened V by 0 bases and J by 1 base, and 9 bases separated the two germline ends. Germline CDR1 is MNHEY and CDR2 is SVGAGI. This CDR3 spans 15 amino acids.

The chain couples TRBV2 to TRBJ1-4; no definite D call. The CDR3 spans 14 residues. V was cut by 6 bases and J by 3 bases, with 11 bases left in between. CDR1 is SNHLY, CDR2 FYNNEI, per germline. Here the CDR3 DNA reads TGTGCCAGCAGCTTTGGGCCGCCTAATGAAAAACTGTTTTTT. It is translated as CASSFGPPNEKLFF.

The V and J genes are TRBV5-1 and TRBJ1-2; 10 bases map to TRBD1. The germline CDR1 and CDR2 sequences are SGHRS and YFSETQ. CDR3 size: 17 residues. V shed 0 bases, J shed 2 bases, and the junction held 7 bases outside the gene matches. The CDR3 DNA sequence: TGCGCCAGCAGCTTGGGAGCCCCGGGACAGGGGAACTATGGCTACACCTTC. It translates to CASSLGAPGQGNYGYTF.

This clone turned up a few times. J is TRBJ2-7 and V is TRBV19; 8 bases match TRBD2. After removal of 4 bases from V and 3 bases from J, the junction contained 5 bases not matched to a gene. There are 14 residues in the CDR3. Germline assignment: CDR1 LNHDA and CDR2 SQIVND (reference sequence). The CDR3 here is CASSTREGDYEQYF. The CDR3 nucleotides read TGTGCCAGTAGTACCCGGGAGGGGGACTACGAGCAGTACTTC.

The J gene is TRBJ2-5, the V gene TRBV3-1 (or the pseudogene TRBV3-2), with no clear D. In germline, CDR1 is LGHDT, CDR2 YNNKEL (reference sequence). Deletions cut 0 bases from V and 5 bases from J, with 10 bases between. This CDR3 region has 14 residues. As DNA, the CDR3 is TGTGCCAGCAGCCAAGATTCCTATTCGGAGACCCAGTACTTC. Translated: CASSQDSYSETQYF.

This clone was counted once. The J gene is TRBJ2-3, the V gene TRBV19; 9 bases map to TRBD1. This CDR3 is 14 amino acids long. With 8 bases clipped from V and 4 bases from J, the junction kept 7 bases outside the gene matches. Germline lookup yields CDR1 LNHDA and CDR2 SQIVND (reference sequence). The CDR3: CASQTGGFADTQYF. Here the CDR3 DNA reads TGTGCCAGTCAAACAGGGGGCTTCGCAGATACGCAGTATTTT.

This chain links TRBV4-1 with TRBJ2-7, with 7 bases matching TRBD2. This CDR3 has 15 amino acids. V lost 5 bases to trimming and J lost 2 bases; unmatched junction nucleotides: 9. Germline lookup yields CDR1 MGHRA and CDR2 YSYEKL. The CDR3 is CASSIPTSRPYEQYF. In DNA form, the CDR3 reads TGCGCCAGCAGCATTCCGACTAGCCGCCCCTACGAGCAGTACTTC.

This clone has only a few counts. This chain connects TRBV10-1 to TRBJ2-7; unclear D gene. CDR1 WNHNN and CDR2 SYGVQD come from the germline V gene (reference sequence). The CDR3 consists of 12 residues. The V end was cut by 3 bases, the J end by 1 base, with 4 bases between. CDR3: CASSETSYEQYF. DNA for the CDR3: TGCGCCAGCAGTGAAACTTCCTACGAGCAGTACTTC.

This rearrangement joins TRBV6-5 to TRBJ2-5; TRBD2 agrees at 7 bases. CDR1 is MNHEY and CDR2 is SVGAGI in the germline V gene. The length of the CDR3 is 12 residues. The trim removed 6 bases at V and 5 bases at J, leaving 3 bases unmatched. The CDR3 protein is CASSRRGETQYF. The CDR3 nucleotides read TGTGCCAGCAGCCGGCGGGGGGAGACCCAGTACTTC.

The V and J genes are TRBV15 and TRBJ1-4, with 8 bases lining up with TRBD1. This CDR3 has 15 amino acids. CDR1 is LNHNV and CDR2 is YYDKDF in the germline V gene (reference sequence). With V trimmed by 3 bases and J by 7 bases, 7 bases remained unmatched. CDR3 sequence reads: CATSRYGQGSEKLFF. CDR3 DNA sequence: TGTGCCACCAGCAGGTACGGACAGGGCAGTGAAAAACTGTTTTTT. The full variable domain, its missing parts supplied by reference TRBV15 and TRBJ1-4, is DAMVIQNPRYQVTQFGKPVTLSCSQTLNHNVMYWYQQKSSQAPKLLFHYYDKDFNNEADTPDNFQSRRPNTSFCFLDIRSPGLGDTAMYLCATSRYGQGSEKLFFGSGTQLSVL.

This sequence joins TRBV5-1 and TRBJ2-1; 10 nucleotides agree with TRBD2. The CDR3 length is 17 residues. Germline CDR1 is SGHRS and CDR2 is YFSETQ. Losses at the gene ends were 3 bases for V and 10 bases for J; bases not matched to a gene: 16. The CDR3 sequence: CASSSTPASGSMSEQFF. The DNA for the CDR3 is TGCGCCAGCAGCTCCACCCCCGCTAGCGGGAGTATGTCGGAGCAGTTCTTC.

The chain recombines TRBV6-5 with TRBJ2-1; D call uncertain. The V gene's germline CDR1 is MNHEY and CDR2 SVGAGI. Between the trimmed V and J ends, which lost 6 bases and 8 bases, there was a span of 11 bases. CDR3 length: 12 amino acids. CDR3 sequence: CASRSRNYEQFF. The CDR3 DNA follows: TGTGCCAGCAGATCCAGGAACTATGAGCAGTTCTTC.

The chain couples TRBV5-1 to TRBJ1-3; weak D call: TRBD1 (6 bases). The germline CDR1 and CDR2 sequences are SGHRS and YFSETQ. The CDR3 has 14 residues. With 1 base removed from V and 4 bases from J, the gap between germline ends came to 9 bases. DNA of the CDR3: TGCGCCAGCAGCTTGACAGGGTTCGGAAACACCATATATTTT. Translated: CASSLTGFGNTIYF.

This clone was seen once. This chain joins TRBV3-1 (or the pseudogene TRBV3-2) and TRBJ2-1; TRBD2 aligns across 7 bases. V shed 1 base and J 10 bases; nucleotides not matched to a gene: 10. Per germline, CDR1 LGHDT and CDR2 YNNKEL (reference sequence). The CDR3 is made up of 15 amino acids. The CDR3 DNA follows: TGTGCCAGCAGCCAAGCTAGCGTATCCGGGGGGGAGCAGTTCTTC. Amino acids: CASSQASVSGGEQFF.

The CDR3 loop reads CASTGTSVYNEQFF. As DNA, the CDR3 is TGTGCCAGCACCGGGACTAGCGTCTACAATGAGCAGTTCTTC. The genes are TRBV7-3 and TRBJ2-1, with 10 bases that match TRBD2. Trimming removed 7 bases from V and 3 bases from J; junction bases left unmatched: 3. The CDR3 runs 14 residues. Germline V CDR1 and CDR2: SGHTA, FQGTGA.

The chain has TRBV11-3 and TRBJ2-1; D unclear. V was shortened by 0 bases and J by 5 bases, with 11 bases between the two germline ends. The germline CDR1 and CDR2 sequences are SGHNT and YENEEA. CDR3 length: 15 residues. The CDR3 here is CASSLDSYSNNEQFF. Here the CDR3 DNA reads TGTGCCAGCAGCTTAGATTCGTACTCGAACAATGAGCAGTTCTTC.

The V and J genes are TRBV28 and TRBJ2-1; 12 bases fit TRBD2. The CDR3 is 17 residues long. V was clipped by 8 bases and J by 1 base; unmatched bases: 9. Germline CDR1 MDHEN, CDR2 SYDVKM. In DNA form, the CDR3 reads TGTGCCAGCTGCGGAACTAGCGGGAGGCCATCCTACAATGAGCAGTTCTTC. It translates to CASCGTSGRPSYNEQFF.

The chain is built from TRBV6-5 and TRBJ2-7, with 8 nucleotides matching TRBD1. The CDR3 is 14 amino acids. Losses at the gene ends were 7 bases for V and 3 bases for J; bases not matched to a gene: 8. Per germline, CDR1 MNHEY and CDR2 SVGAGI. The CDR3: CASTGTGSIYEQYF. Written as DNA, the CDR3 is TGTGCCAGCACCGGGACAGGTTCGATCTACGAGCAGTACTTC.

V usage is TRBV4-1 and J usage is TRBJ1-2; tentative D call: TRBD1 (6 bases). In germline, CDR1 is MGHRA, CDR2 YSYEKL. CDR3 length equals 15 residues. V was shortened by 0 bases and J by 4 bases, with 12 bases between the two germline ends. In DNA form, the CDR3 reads TGCGCCAGCAGCCAAGAACGGGGGGCGGGCTATGGCTACACCTTC. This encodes CASSQERGAGYGYTF.

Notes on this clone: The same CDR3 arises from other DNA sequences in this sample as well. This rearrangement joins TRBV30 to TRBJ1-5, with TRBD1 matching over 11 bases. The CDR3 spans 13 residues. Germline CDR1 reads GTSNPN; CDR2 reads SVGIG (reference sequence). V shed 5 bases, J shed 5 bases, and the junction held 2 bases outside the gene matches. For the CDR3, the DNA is TGTGCCTGGGGACAGGGGGCCGATCAGCCCCAGCATTTT. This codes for CAWGQGADQPQHF.

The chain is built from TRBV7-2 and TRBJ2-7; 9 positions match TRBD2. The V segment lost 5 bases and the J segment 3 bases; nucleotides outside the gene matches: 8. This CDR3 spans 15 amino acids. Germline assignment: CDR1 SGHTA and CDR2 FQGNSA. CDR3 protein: CASSPGLREGYEQYF. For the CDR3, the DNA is TGTGCCAGCAGCCCAGGACTGCGGGAGGGCTACGAGCAGTACTTC.

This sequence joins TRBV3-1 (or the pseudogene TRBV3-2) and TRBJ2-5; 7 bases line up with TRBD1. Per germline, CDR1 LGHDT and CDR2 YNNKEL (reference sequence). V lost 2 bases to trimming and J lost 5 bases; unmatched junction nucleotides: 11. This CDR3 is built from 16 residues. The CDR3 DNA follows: TGTGCCAGCAGCCAACGGGACAGTGGCCCGGGCGAGACCCAGTACTTC. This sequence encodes CASSQRDSGPGETQYF.

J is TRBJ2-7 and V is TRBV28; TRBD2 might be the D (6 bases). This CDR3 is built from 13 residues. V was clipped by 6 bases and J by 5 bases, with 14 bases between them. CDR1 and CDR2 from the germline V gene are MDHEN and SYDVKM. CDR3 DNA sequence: TGTGCCAGCAGCGGGAGTTGGTCCCACGAGCAGTACTTC. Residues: CASSGSWSHEQYF.

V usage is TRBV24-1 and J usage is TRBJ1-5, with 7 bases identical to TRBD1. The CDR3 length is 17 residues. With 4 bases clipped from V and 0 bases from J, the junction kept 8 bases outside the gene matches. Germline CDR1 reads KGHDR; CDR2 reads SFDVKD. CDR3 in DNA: TGTGCCACCAGTGACCAGTGGGACAGTTATAGCAATCAGCCCCAGCATTTT. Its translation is CATSDQWDSYSNQPQHF.

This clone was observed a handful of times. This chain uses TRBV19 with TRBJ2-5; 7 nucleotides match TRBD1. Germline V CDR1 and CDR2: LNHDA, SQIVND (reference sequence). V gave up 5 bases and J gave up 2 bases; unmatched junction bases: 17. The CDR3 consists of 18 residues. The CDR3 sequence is CASSGLGQSIKGQETQYF. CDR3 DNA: TGTGCCAGTAGTGGCTTGGGACAGTCCATCAAGGGGCAAGAGACCCAGTACTTC.

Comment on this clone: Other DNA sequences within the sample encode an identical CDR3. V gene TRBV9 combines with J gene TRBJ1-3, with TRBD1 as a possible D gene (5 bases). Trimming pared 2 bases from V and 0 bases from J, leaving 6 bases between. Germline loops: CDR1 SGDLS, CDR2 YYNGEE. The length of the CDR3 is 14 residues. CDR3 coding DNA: TGTGCCAGCAGCGTTGACAGCTCTGGAAACACCATATATTTT. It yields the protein CASSVDSSGNTIYF.

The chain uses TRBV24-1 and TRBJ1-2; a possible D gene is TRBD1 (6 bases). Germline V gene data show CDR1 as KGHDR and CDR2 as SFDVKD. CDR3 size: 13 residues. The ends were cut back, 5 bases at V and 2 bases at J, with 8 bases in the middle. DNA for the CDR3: TGTGCCACCAGTGTAGGACAGAACTATGGCTACACCTTC. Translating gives CATSVGQNYGYTF.

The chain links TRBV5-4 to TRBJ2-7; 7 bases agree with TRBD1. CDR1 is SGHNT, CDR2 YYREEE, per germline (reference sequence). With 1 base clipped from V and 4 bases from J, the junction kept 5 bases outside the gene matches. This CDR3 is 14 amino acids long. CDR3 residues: CASSLRDRPYEQYF. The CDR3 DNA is TGTGCCAGCAGCTTGAGGGACAGACCTTACGAGCAGTACTTC.

In nucleotides, the CDR3 is TGCGCCAGCAGCCTGGGACTAGCGGGAGGGTACAATGAGCAGTTCTTC. This gives the protein CASSLGLAGGYNEQFF. V and J are TRBV4-1 and TRBJ2-1; 16 bases line up with TRBD2. J was trimmed by 4 bases and V by 4 bases; bases with no gene match: 1. Germline-derived CDR1 and CDR2 are MGHRA and YSYEKL. The CDR3 is 16 amino acids.

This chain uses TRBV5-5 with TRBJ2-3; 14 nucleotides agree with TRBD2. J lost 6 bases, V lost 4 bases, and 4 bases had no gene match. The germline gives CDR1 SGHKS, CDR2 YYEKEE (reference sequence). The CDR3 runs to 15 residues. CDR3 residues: CASSTGLAGVDTQYF. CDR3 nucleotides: TGTGCCAGCAGCACGGGACTAGCGGGAGTCGATACGCAGTATTTT.

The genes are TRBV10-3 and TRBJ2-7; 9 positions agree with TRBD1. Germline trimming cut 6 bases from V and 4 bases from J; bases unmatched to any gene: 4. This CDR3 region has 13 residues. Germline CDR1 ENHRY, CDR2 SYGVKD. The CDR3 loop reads CAIRRGQGYEQYF. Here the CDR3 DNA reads TGTGCCATCAGAAGGGGACAGGGTTACGAGCAGTACTTC.